The 29 T cell receptor beta chains below come from one sample, sequenced in a study of blood T cells in healthy people across ages. Through a sample-barcoded 5' primer and a J-beta primer mix, a second PCR was run for roughly 6 to 11 cycles. TCRdb processed the 5' RACE reads anew with MiXCR; each CDR3 protein has one entry. The repertoire holds about 640,000 distinct CDR3 sequences, about 54% seen once, with 35% to 40% in the top ten. The specimen was blood. These receptors were collected from a man aged 55 to 69 in good health.

The rearrangement uses TRBV4-1 and TRBJ2-4; D is perhaps TRBD2 (5 bases). The end of the DNA is better explained by TRBJ2-7, so the J call may be wrong. Germline V gene data show CDR1 as MGHRA and CDR2 as YSYEKL. This CDR3 comprises 15 residues. CDR3 nucleotides: TGCGCCAGCAGCCAAGAGGTAGTCGGGGTATACGAGCAGTACTTC. Its translation is CASSQEVVGVYEQYF.

This clonotype has a handful of counts. V gene TRBV20-1 combines with J gene TRBJ2-7; TRBD2 matches 7 bases. V shed 3 bases and J 2 bases; nucleotides not matched to a gene: 7. The CDR3 totals 14 residues. In germline, CDR1 is DFQATT, CDR2 SNEGSKA (reference sequence). The CDR3 region is CSASRAGSTYEQYF. Written as DNA, the CDR3 is TGCAGTGCTAGCCGAGCGGGGTCTACCTACGAGCAGTACTTC.

The rearrangement links TRBV29-1 to TRBJ2-5; 8 positions match TRBD2. The CDR3 spans 15 residues. V lost 3 bases and J lost 5; bases outside the gene matches: 11. CDR1 is SQVTM, CDR2 ANQGSEA, per germline. In DNA form, the CDR3 reads TGCAGCGTTGACAGGGCGGGGGGATCTTCGGAGACCCAGTACTTC. Translated: CSVDRAGGSSETQYF.

The chain couples TRBV10-3 to TRBJ2-5; D unresolved. In germline, CDR1 is ENHRY, CDR2 SYGVKD. Trimming stripped 3 bases from V and 3 bases from J, with 8 bases between. The CDR3 has 13 residues. The CDR3 here is CAISDIFEETQYF. CDR3 DNA: TGTGCCATCAGTGATATTTTCGAAGAGACCCAGTACTTC.

The chain recombines TRBV10-3 with TRBJ2-3, with 10 bases aligning to TRBD2. J lost 1 base, V lost 6 bases, and 4 bases had no gene match. Germline V CDR1 and CDR2: ENHRY, SYGVKD. This CDR3 contains 15 residues. The CDR3 nucleotides are TGTGCCATCAGCTGGACTAGCGGAGGCACAGATACGCAGTATTTT. The encoded protein is CAISWTSGGTDTQYF.

This clonotype was counted between two and nine times. The rearrangement uses TRBV15 and TRBJ2-4; the D call may be TRBD1 or TRBD2 (5 bases each). Trimming took 3 bases from V and 8 from J, leaving 17 bases between them. This CDR3 comprises 15 residues. The germline V gene encodes CDR1 LNHNV and CDR2 YYDKDF (reference sequence). CDR3 sequence reads: CATSRAGTPRDIQYF. CDR3 DNA sequence: TGTGCCACCAGCAGGGCCGGGACCCCAAGGGACATTCAGTACTTC.

This clonotype showed up just a few times. CDR3 sequence: CASSRSGPNTEAFF. The CDR3 region has the DNA TGTGCCAGCAGCAGGTCGGGCCCGAACACTGAAGCTTTCTTT. V and J are TRBV6-6 and TRBJ1-1; no reliable D call. Trimming took off 6 bases at V and 1 base at J, with 12 bases between the two ends. This CDR3 comprises 14 residues. Germline V gene lookup returns CDR1 MNHNY and CDR2 SVGAGI (reference sequence).

The chain employs TRBV6-5 and TRBJ1-1; D gene ambiguous. The CDR3 length is 14 residues. The V and J ends lost 3 bases and 4 bases respectively, with 12 bases between them. The germline V gene has CDR1 MNHEY and CDR2 SVGAGI. CDR3 residues: CASSYGRVSTEAFF. The CDR3 nucleotides are TGTGCCAGCAGTTATGGTAGGGTTAGCACTGAAGCTTTCTTT.

This clonotype was seen only a few times. The CDR3 protein is CASSATEVRYRQETQYF. The CDR3 region has the DNA TGTGCCAGCAGCGCGACAGAAGTTAGATATCGTCAAGAGACCCAGTACTTC. This chain uses TRBV9 with TRBJ2-5; TRBD1 might be the D (5 bases). Trimming shortened V by 3 bases and J by 2 bases, and 20 bases separated the two germline ends. The germline gives CDR1 SGDLS, CDR2 YYNGEE. The length of the CDR3 is 17 residues.

This sequence joins TRBV20-1 and TRBJ2-5, with D perhaps matching TRBD2 (7 bases). This CDR3 region has 13 residues. Germline loops: CDR1 DFQATT, CDR2 SNEGSKA (reference sequence). V was clipped by 3 bases and J by 4 bases, with 12 bases between them. CDR3 amino acids: CSASWGGGETQYF. DNA of the CDR3: TGCAGTGCTAGTTGGGGAGGGGGAGAGACCCAGTACTTC.

This clonotype came up once. This sequence joins TRBV20-1 and TRBJ1-1; D remains ambiguous. The CDR3 is 16 amino acids. V was shortened by 0 bases and J by 0 bases, with 14 bases between the two germline ends. Germline V gene data show CDR1 as DFQATT and CDR2 as SNEGSKA (reference sequence). CDR3 DNA: TGCAGTGCTAGAGATGGGTCCCACGGAATGAACACTGAAGCTTTCTTT. This sequence encodes CSARDGSHGMNTEAFF.

This chain connects TRBV9 to TRBJ1-4, with TRBD1 identical over 10 bases. Germline CDR1 is SGDLS and CDR2 is YYNGEE. After removal of 4 bases from V and 7 bases from J, the junction contained 7 bases not matched to a gene. The CDR3 is 15 amino acids. The CDR3 bases are TGTGCCAGCAGCTCTAAGACAGGGGGCGGTGAAAAACTGTTTTTT. This encodes CASSSKTGGGEKLFF.

This chain uses TRBV18 with TRBJ2-7; D not resolved. V was cut by 3 bases and J by 6 bases, with 12 bases left in between. In germline, CDR1 is KGHSH, CDR2 LQKENI. The CDR3 is 13 residues long. The CDR3: CASSPSPEFEQYF. For the CDR3, the DNA is TGTGCCAGCTCACCTTCCCCGGAGTTCGAGCAGTACTTC.

This clonotype was picked up a small number of times. The genes are TRBV5-1 and TRBJ2-1; perhaps TRBD1 as D (6 bases). CDR3 length equals 15 residues. Germline assignment: CDR1 SGHRS and CDR2 YFSETQ. Trimming removed 4 bases at V and 5 bases at J, with 16 bases between. CDR3 protein: CASSPSGTSNNEQFF. For the CDR3, the DNA is TGCGCCAGCAGCCCGTCCGGGACATCTAACAATGAGCAGTTCTTC.

The DNA for the CDR3 is TGCGCCAGCAGCCCCCTCGGTACAGTTCCGTACTTC. It specifies CASSPLGTVPYF. This rearrangement joins TRBV5-1 to TRBJ2-7, with no clear D. The germline V gene encodes CDR1 SGHRS and CDR2 YFSETQ. The CDR3 covers 12 residues. V lost 4 bases and J 12 bases, leaving 17 bases between the germline ends. The full variable domain, its missing parts supplied by reference TRBV5-1 and TRBJ2-7, is KAGVTQTPRYLIKTRGQQVTLSCSPISGHRSVSWYQQTPGQGLQFLFEYFSETQRNKGNFPGRFSGRQFSNSRSEMNVSTLELGDSALYLCASSPLGTVPYFGPGTRLTVT.

The chain has TRBV29-1 and TRBJ1-5; D uncertain. V was trimmed by 7 bases and J by 4 bases, leaving 14 bases between them. Germline V gene lookup returns CDR1 SQVTM and CDR2 ANQGSEA. The CDR3 runs 13 residues. CDR3 sequence reads: CSATAERNQPQHF. For the CDR3, the DNA is TGCAGCGCTACGGCGGAACGAAATCAGCCCCAGCATTTT. Filled out from reference TRBV29-1 and TRBJ1-5, the complete variable domain reads SAVISQKPSRDICQRGTSLTIQCQVDSQVTMMFWYRQQPGQSLTLIATANQGSEATYESGFVIDKFPISRPNLTFSTLTVSNMSPEDSSIYLCSATAERNQPQHFGDGTRLSIL.

This clonotype was counted a single time. This chain connects TRBV14 to TRBJ2-5, with D tentatively TRBD1 (5 bases). CDR3 length equals 14 residues. Germline values: CDR1 SGHDN, CDR2 FVKESK. V was trimmed by 3 bases and J by 5 bases, leaving 13 bases between them. The CDR3 sequence is CASSQSPWGETQYF. The CDR3 region has the DNA TGTGCCAGCAGCCAGTCACCTTGGGGCGAGACCCAGTACTTC.

This clonotype was found a few times. This rearrangement joins TRBV20-1 to TRBJ2-1; 15 bases align to TRBD2. With V trimmed by 1 base and J by 8 bases, 3 bases remained unmatched. The CDR3 spans 15 residues. Germline assignment: CDR1 DFQATT and CDR2 SNEGSKA (reference sequence). The CDR3 here is CSARVGTSGGYEQFF. The DNA of the CDR3 is TGCAGTGCTAGAGTTGGGACTAGCGGGGGGTATGAGCAGTTCTTC.

This clonotype has more than one count but fewer than ten. V usage is TRBV10-3 and J usage is TRBJ2-5; 7 positions match TRBD1. Germline V gene lookup returns CDR1 ENHRY and CDR2 SYGVKD. J was trimmed by 2 bases and V by 0 bases; bases with no gene match: 3. The length of the CDR3 is 15 residues. Here the CDR3 reads CAISESAGGQETQYF. In nucleotides, the CDR3 is TGTGCCATCAGTGAGTCGGCAGGGGGTCAAGAGACCCAGTACTTC.

Concerning this clonotype itself: Germline is not matched at one junction end, which may reflect a read error. The rearrangement joins TRBV5-1 to TRBJ1-1; D unclear. CDR3 length: 15 residues. Germline V gene sequence: CDR1 SGHRS, CDR2 YFSETQ. In nucleotides, the CDR3 is TGCGCCGGCAGCTTCTTGCCGGGGATGAACACTGAAGCTTTCTTT. Its protein is CAGSFLPGMNTEAFF. Combining the CDR3 with reference TRBV5-1 and TRBJ1-1 gives the whole variable domain KAGVTQTPRYLIKTRGQQVTLSCSPISGHRSVSWYQQTPGQGLQFLFEYFSETQRNKGNFPGRFSGRQFSNSRSEMNVSTLELGDSALYLCAGSFLPGMNTEAFFGQGTRLTVV.

This clonotype was found a few times. This chain uses TRBV12-3 or TRBV12-4 with TRBJ2-5, with D possibly matching TRBD1 (5 bases). Trimming left V 3 bases short and J 1 base short, with 12 bases between. This CDR3 contains 15 residues. The CDR3 spells CASSFRTTGQETQYF. The CDR3 nucleotides read TGTGCCAGCAGTTTCCGGACAACGGGCCAAGAGACCCAGTACTTC.

The chain links TRBV20-1 to TRBJ2-3; TRBD2 agrees at 8 bases. CDR1 and CDR2 from the germline V gene are DFQATT and SNEGSKA (reference sequence). The CDR3 runs 14 residues. The junction had 4 bases not matched to a gene; V was cut back by 5 bases and J by 0 bases. CDR3 amino acids: CSAPRLASTDTQYF. As DNA, the CDR3 is TGCAGTGCTCCTCGACTAGCGAGCACAGATACGCAGTATTTT.

The gene calls are TRBV2 and TRBJ1-3, with D possibly matching TRBD1 (5 bases). V was clipped by 5 bases and J by 2 bases, with 16 bases between them. Per the germline V gene, CDR1 is SNHLY and CDR2 is FYNNEI. The CDR3 is made up of 16 amino acids. In DNA form, the CDR3 reads TGTGCCAGCAGTCTTAGGGGCGGGACCCCTGGAAACACCATATATTTT. Translated, it gives CASSLRGGTPGNTIYF.

CDR3 sequence: CSASPNLAGGHNEQFF. The CDR3 DNA follows: TGCAGTGCTAGCCCCAATCTAGCGGGGGGGCACAATGAGCAGTTCTTC. The J gene is TRBJ2-1, the V gene TRBV20-1; TRBD2 aligns across 12 bases. V gave up 3 bases and J gave up 5 bases; unmatched junction bases: 8. The CDR3 contains 16 residues. Germline lookup yields CDR1 DFQATT and CDR2 SNEGSKA (reference sequence).

CDR3 loop: CASSQGRGGEQFF. Written as DNA, the CDR3 is TGTGCCAGCAGCCAAGGCAGGGGGGGTGAGCAGTTCTTC. V is TRBV3-1 and J is TRBJ2-1; D is perhaps TRBD1 or TRBD2 (7 bases each). The CDR3 runs to 13 residues. Deletions cut 1 base from V and 9 bases from J, with 10 bases between. Germline lookup yields CDR1 LGHDT and CDR2 YNNKEL (reference sequence).

The V call is TRBV2, the J call TRBJ2-5; D gene unclear. CDR1 is SNHLY, CDR2 FYNNEI, per germline. This CDR3 is built from 15 residues. Trimming left V 8 bases short and J 3 bases short, with 19 bases between. The CDR3 sequence: CASRAAPTKEETQYF. The CDR3 DNA reads as TGTGCCAGCCGGGCGGCCCCTACGAAAGAAGAGACCCAGTACTTC.

The rearrangement joins TRBV2 to TRBJ2-1; no reliable D call. CDR1 is SNHLY and CDR2 is FYNNEI in the germline V gene. CDR3 size: 14 residues. V shed 10 bases and J shed 0 bases, with 13 bases lying between them. The CDR3 loop is CAIRTRSSYNEQFF. CDR3 nucleotides: TGTGCCATTAGAACTCGCAGCTCCTACAATGAGCAGTTCTTC.

This chain joins TRBV6-6 and TRBJ1-1; D is undetermined. V lost 2 bases and J 7 bases, leaving 8 bases between the germline ends. The CDR3 runs 12 residues. CDR1 is MNHNY, CDR2 SVGAGI, per germline (reference sequence). The DNA of the CDR3 is TGTGCCAGCAGTTACGGGCGACTTGAAGCTTTCTTT. The encoded protein is CASSYGRLEAFF.

This clonotype was detected only a few times. The rearrangement links TRBV12-3 or TRBV12-4 to TRBJ2-5; 9 bases are shared with TRBD1. Trimming removed 2 bases from V and 4 bases from J; junction bases left unmatched: 5. This CDR3 has 15 amino acids. The CDR3 DNA is TGTGCCAGCAGTTTAACAACAGGGGGCCGAGAGACCCAGTACTTC. Its translation: CASSLTTGGRETQYF.